Each of the 17 T cell receptor beta chains below was sequenced from the same sample in a study of T cells after posttransplantation cyclophosphamide. Sampled 1 year posttransplant, controls received myeloablative marrow transplants, methotrexate and a calcineurin inhibitor. The repertoire was sequenced with immunoSEQ multiplex PCR; TCRdb's copy has only in-frame clones and lacks some. The sample yields 17,000 or so clones, about 85% seen once. The sequencing here drew on PBMCs, taken after allogeneic stem cell transplant with calcineurin inhibitor and methotrexate. The receptors were gathered from a female patient aged 18 to 35 who received an allogeneic stem cell transplant from an unrelated donor, was CMV-positive, and had acute and chronic GVHD. The T cells may partly be graft donor cells.

The chain couples TRBV19 to TRBJ2-7; 9 bases are shared with TRBD2. The CDR3 consists of 16 residues. V shed 3 bases and J 3 bases; nucleotides not matched to a gene: 9. Germline CDR1 and CDR2: LNHDA and SQIVND (reference sequence). The CDR3 sequence: CASSISWTSAIYEQYF. DNA of the CDR3: TGTGCCAGTAGTATCTCATGGACTAGCGCGATCTACGAGCAGTACTTC.

The chain links TRBV11-2 to TRBJ1-2; possible D gene TRBD1, 6 bases. Germline CDR1 reads SGHAT; CDR2 reads FQNNGV. The CDR3 has 13 residues. V dropped 1 base and J dropped 5 bases, with 8 bases sitting between them. CDR3 region: CASSLGQDYGYTF. The DNA for the CDR3 is TGTGCCAGCAGCTTAGGACAGGATTATGGCTACACCTTC.

The sample holds a few counts of this clone. This chain links TRBV30 with TRBJ1-5; possibly TRBD1 for D (5 bases). The CDR3 totals 12 residues. Germline-derived CDR1 and CDR2 are GTSNPN and SVGIG (reference sequence). V was trimmed by 1 base and J by 5 bases, leaving 6 bases between them. This CDR3 is CAWSGGDQPQHF. DNA of the CDR3: TGTGCCTGGAGTGGGGGGGATCAGCCCCAGCATTTT.

This chain uses TRBV5-1 with TRBJ2-7, with D uncertain. CDR3 length: 13 amino acids. Trimming left V 5 bases short and J 2 bases short, with 11 bases between. Per the germline V gene, CDR1 is SGHRS and CDR2 is YFSETQ. The CDR3 DNA follows: TGCGCCAGCAGGGCTAGTCACCCCTACGAGCAGTACTTC. Amino acid sequence: CASRASHPYEQYF.

The chain joins TRBV19 to TRBJ2-7; D is possibly TRBD2 (6 bases). V lost 3 bases, J lost 2 bases, and 11 bases lay in between. Germline CDR1 and CDR2: LNHDA and SQIVND (reference sequence). This CDR3 is 14 amino acids long. CDR3: CASSISSGAYEQYF. The DNA of the CDR3 is TGTGCCAGTAGTATTTCCTCGGGGGCCTACGAGCAGTACTTC.

The J gene is TRBJ1-6, the V gene TRBV30, with 11 nucleotides matching TRBD1. The CDR3 is made up of 15 amino acids. Trimming at V came to 2 bases and at J to 9 bases, leaving 6 bases not matched to a gene. Germline CDR1 and CDR2: GTSNPN and SVGIG (reference sequence). The CDR3 nucleotides are TGTGCCTGGAGTCGGGGGGACAGGGGGATTTCACCCCTCCACTTT. Encoded protein: CAWSRGDRGISPLHF.

The V call is TRBV7-9, the J call TRBJ2-5; weak D call: TRBD2 (6 bases). V lost 10 bases, J lost 2 bases, and 14 bases lay in between. This CDR3 has 13 residues. Per germline, CDR1 SEHNR and CDR2 FQNEAQ (reference sequence). The chain's CDR3 is CATLFSGQETQYF. CDR3 coding DNA: TGTGCCACCTTATTTAGCGGTCAAGAGACCCAGTACTTC.

This sequence joins TRBV6-4 and TRBJ2-2, with TRBD2 matching 9 bases. Germline V lookup: CDR1 MRHNA, CDR2 SNTAGT. Unmatched junction bases numbered 12, after V lost 7 bases and J lost 6 bases. The CDR3 has 16 amino acids. The DNA for the CDR3 is TGTGCCAGCACCCTAGTTAGCGGGAGAGTTCCCGGGGAGCTGTTTTTT. This sequence encodes CASTLVSGRVPGELFF.

The rearrangement uses TRBV11-2 and TRBJ1-2; a possible D gene is TRBD1 (6 bases). Trimming removed 5 bases from V and 7 bases from J, with 14 bases in between. CDR1 SGHAT and CDR2 FQNNGV come from the germline V gene. CDR3 size: 13 residues. CDR3 sequence: CASSPRGLGGYTF. In DNA, the CDR3 is TGTGCCAGCAGCCCGAGGGGGTTGGGTGGCTACACCTTC.

This clone was picked up one time. The CDR3 nucleotides read TGCGCCAGCAGCCAACCCCTCGGGGGGTTAGTAGACACTGAAGCTTTCTTT. It specifies CASSQPLGGLVDTEAFF. The rearrangement links TRBV4-1 to TRBJ1-1, with a weak D call TRBD1 (5 bases). V was clipped by 2 bases and J by 3 bases, with 19 bases between them. The CDR3 has 17 amino acids. The germline gives CDR1 MGHRA, CDR2 YSYEKL.

The chain links TRBV4-1 to TRBJ2-7; 12 bases agree with TRBD2. The ends lost 3 bases at V and 1 base at J; junction bases unmatched: 1. The CDR3 loop spans 15 amino acids. CDR1 and CDR2 from the germline V gene are MGHRA and YSYEKL. CDR3 region: CASSQTSGRSYEQYF. The CDR3 nucleotides are TGCGCCAGCAGCCAGACTAGCGGGAGATCCTACGAGCAGTACTTC.

This sequence joins TRBV5-4 and TRBJ2-3; TRBD2 might be the D (7 bases). CDR1 SGHNT and CDR2 YYREEE come from the germline V gene (reference sequence). Between the trimmed V and J ends, which lost 0 bases and 5 bases, there was a span of 10 bases. The CDR3 has 14 amino acids. CDR3 region: CASSLEGGGDTQYF. Here the CDR3 DNA reads TGTGCCAGCAGCTTGGAGGGAGGGGGAGATACGCAGTATTTT.

The V and J genes are TRBV7-2 and TRBJ2-3, with 16 bases fitting TRBD2. CDR1 is SGHTA and CDR2 is FQGNSA in the germline V gene. Trimming cost V 5 bases and J 5 bases; bases outside gene matches: 10. The CDR3 covers 18 residues. The CDR3 DNA is TGTGCCAGCAGCCAAGGGACTAGCGGGAGGGCCAAGGGAGATACGCAGTATTTT. The encoded protein is CASSQGTSGRAKGDTQYF. Drawing the rest from reference TRBV7-2 and TRBJ2-3, the complete variable domain is GAGVSQSPSNKVTEKGKDVELRCDPISGHTALYWYRQSLGQGLEFLIYFQGNSAPDKSGLPSDRFSAERTGGSVSTLTIQRTQQEDSAVYLCASSQGTSGRAKGDTQYFGPGTRLTVL.

This sequence joins TRBV18 and TRBJ1-1; D perhaps matches TRBD1 (5 bases). The CDR3 is 14 amino acids. Germline lookup yields CDR1 KGHSH and CDR2 LQKENI. Between the trimmed V and J ends, which lost 3 bases and 5 bases, there was a span of 13 bases. The CDR3 nucleotides read TGTGCCAGCTCACCCTCGACAGAGAGGACTGAAGCTTTCTTT. Encoded protein: CASSPSTERTEAFF. The variable domain in full, with the rest retrieved from reference TRBV18 and TRBJ1-1, is NAGVMQNPRHLVRRRGQEARLRCSPMKGHSHVYWYRQLPEEGLKFMVYLQKENIIDESGMPKERFSAEFPKEGPSILRIQQVVRGDSAAYFCASSPSTERTEAFFGQGTRLTVV.

The chain recombines TRBV5-6 with TRBJ2-7; 11 positions match TRBD2. The CDR3 has 16 amino acids. Trimming at V came to 0 bases and at J to 7 bases, leaving 9 bases not matched to a gene. Germline V lookup: CDR1 SGHDT, CDR2 YYEEEE. The CDR3 here is CASSLVVLAGVREQYF. The CDR3 DNA reads as TGTGCCAGCAGCTTGGTTGTACTAGCGGGAGTGAGGGAGCAGTACTTC.

This chain uses TRBV2 with TRBJ2-2; possible D gene TRBD1, 5 bases. The CDR3 runs 13 residues. Germline lookup yields CDR1 SNHLY and CDR2 FYNNEI. The V gene lost 6 bases and the J gene lost 8 bases, with 13 bases spanning the gap. For the CDR3, the DNA is TGTGCCAGCAGAGGGCAGGGTATAGGGGAGCTGTTTTTT. Protein product: CASRGQGIGELFF.

The J gene is TRBJ1-5, the V gene TRBV27; D is uncertain. In germline, CDR1 is MNHEY, CDR2 SMNVEV (reference sequence). Trimming pared 6 bases from V and 3 bases from J, leaving 12 bases between. The CDR3 runs to 14 residues. CDR3 in amino acids: CASRPRGYNQPQHF. Written as DNA, the CDR3 is TGTGCCAGCAGACCCCGGGGATACAATCAGCCCCAGCATTTT.